This is a list of T cell receptor beta chains from one sample in a study of blood T cells in healthy people across ages. TCRdb re-called the 5' RACE reads with MiXCR, one entry per CDR3 protein. This table holds roughly 1,100,000 distinct CDR3 sequences, 20% to 25% found once. Another study also made use of these data, one on T cells of mothers and their children.

The material sequenced was blood. The receptors originated from a girl aged 2 to 9 in good health. Both conserved end residues are part of each CDR3. The order of the fields is clone size, V gene, J gene, CDR3 protein. Clone size, where shown, is once, few, many, or a class for clones that have expanded.

clone_size: many
v_call: TRBV7-2
j_call: TRBJ1-1
cdr3_aa: CASSLQRNTEAFF

clone_size: few
v_call: TRBV11-2
j_call: TRBJ2-1
cdr3_aa: CASRGLAGYNEQFF

clone_size: .
v_call: TRBV6-1
j_call: TRBJ2-5
cdr3_aa: CASRVTAGGETQYF

clone_size: few
v_call: TRBV6-2/TRBV6-3
j_call: .
cdr3_aa: CASSYSRDNEQFF

clone_size: .
v_call: TRBV29-1
j_call: .
cdr3_aa: CSVNWEGLYEQYF

clone_size: few
v_call: TRBV29-1
j_call: TRBJ2-1
cdr3_aa: CSVEVAGGPYNEQFF

clone_size: .
v_call: TRBV12-3/TRBV12-4
j_call: TRBJ1-5
cdr3_aa: CASSRSGAGMFGEQPQHF

clone_size: few
v_call: TRBV29-1
j_call: TRBJ1-2
cdr3_aa: CSVRGSNYGYTF

clone_size: once
v_call: TRBV12-3/TRBV12-4
j_call: TRBJ2-5
cdr3_aa: CASSTETDRETQYF

clone_size: .
v_call: TRBV7-2
j_call: TRBJ2-7
cdr3_aa: CASSSPGYFEQYF